These T cell receptor beta chains were read from a single sample in a study of CD8+ T cells in alopecia areata. Measured with immunoSEQ multiplex PCR; TCRdb has only the in-frame clones, and not every one. The sample holds about 120,000 clones, approximately 54% seen once. The material was CD8+ T cells sorted from blood, obtained at week 24, from a patient treated with tofacitinib. The receptors were sampled from a human donor with alopecia areata. The CDR3 runs from the conserved cysteine through the conserved F or W.

V gene: TRBV30; CDR3 length: 13; J gene: TRBJ1-1; CDR3 protein: CAWSVGGNTEAFF
V gene: TRBV30; CDR3 length: 16; J gene: TRBJ2-7; CDR3 protein: CAWSAGTGGRGYEQYF
V gene: TRBV2; CDR3 length: 14; J gene: TRBJ2-7; CDR3 protein: CASSRNDPAGEQYF
V gene: TRBV9; CDR3 length: 14; J gene: TRBJ2-7; CDR3 protein: CASSATTGTYEQYF
V gene: TRBV27; CDR3 length: 19; J gene: TRBJ2-6; CDR3 protein: CASSFLDRDRDSGANVLTF
V gene: TRBV29-1; CDR3 length: 13; J gene: TRBJ2-7; CDR3 protein: CSVDAGPDYEQYF
V gene: TRBV13; CDR3 length: 15; J gene: TRBJ1-4; CDR3 protein: CASSLNDRANEKLFF
V gene: TRBV4-1; CDR3 length: 16; J gene: TRBJ1-6; CDR3 protein: CASSQDLGTMGSPLHF
V gene: TRBV29-1; CDR3 length: 11; J gene: TRBJ1-1; CDR3 protein: CSAGGEAEAFF
V gene: TRBV19; CDR3 length: 15; J gene: TRBJ2-3; CDR3 protein: CASSMVGGVTDTQYF
V gene: TRBV6-1; CDR3 length: 15; J gene: TRBJ1-5; CDR3 protein: CASNSPTGGNQPQHF
V gene: TRBV11-2; CDR3 length: 11; J gene: TRBJ2-3; CDR3 protein: CASSLKDTQYF
V gene: TRBV30; CDR3 length: 17; J gene: TRBJ1-2; CDR3 protein: CAWSVEQAHYTNYGYTF
V gene: TRBV13; CDR3 length: 15; J gene: TRBJ2-1; CDR3 protein: CASSLPRGGKNEQFF
V gene: TRBV6-4; CDR3 length: 16; J gene: TRBJ2-5; CDR3 protein: CASSPRGGVRGETQYF
V gene: TRBV18; CDR3 length: 11; J gene: TRBJ1-2; CDR3 protein: CASSGGDGYTF
V gene: TRBV7-6; CDR3 length: 17; J gene: TRBJ1-5; CDR3 protein: CASSLALSQASSKPQHF
V gene: TRBV5-1; CDR3 length: 15; J gene: TRBJ2-7; CDR3 protein: CASSPFPGGAYEQYF
V gene: TRBV9; CDR3 length: 13; J gene: TRBJ1-2; CDR3 protein: CASSDEGFVRKTF
V gene: TRBV30; CDR3 length: 13; J gene: TRBJ2-7; CDR3 protein: CAWGTVSTNEQYF
V gene: TRBV27; CDR3 length: 11; J gene: TRBJ2-7; CDR3 protein: CASSSAYEQYF
V gene: TRBV27; CDR3 length: 15; J gene: TRBJ1-2; CDR3 protein: CASSKVGVADYGYTF
V gene: TRBV6-5; CDR3 length: 15; J gene: TRBJ2-7; CDR3 protein: CASSYSRTGYYEQYF
V gene: TRBV6-6; CDR3 length: 14; J gene: TRBJ2-2; CDR3 protein: CASSYGDSSGELFF
V gene: TRBV4-3; CDR3 length: 16; J gene: TRBJ1-2; CDR3 protein: CASSQDDVGDTYGYTF
V gene: TRBV29-1; CDR3 length: 15; J gene: TRBJ2-1; CDR3 protein: CSVEGGQLRGNEQFF
V gene: TRBV7-9; CDR3 length: 16; J gene: TRBJ2-5; CDR3 protein: CASSPPGSGGEETQYF
V gene: TRBV30; CDR3 length: 13; J gene: TRBJ2-2; CDR3 protein: CAWSGRESGELFF
V gene: TRBV19; CDR3 length: 14; J gene: TRBJ2-1; CDR3 protein: CASSRREFYNEQFF
V gene: TRBV5-1; CDR3 length: 15; J gene: TRBJ2-5; CDR3 protein: CASSLVRAHTETQYF
V gene: TRBV4-2; CDR3 length: 15; J gene: TRBJ2-5; CDR3 protein: CASSQVERTEETQYF
V gene: TRBV29-1; CDR3 length: 11; J gene: TRBJ2-5; CDR3 protein: CSVDGFETQYF
V gene: TRBV2; CDR3 length: 12; J gene: TRBJ2-2; CDR3 protein: CASDPNTGELFF
V gene: TRBV6-5; CDR3 length: 14; J gene: TRBJ2-3; CDR3 protein: CASSLRTVADTQYF
V gene: TRBV7-9; CDR3 length: 15; J gene: TRBJ2-1; CDR3 protein: CASSPRDRSYNEQFF
V gene: TRBV5-6; CDR3 length: 15; J gene: TRBJ1-2; CDR3 protein: CASSSVTGSGYGYTF
V gene: TRBV13; CDR3 length: 14; J gene: TRBJ2-7; CDR3 protein: CASSLGAGSHEQYF
V gene: TRBV6-1; CDR3 length: 15; J gene: TRBJ2-3; CDR3 protein: CASSDGGQGADTQYF
V gene: TRBV29-1; CDR3 length: 14; J gene: TRBJ1-1; CDR3 protein: CSVEEPREDTEAFF
V gene: TRBV11-2; CDR3 length: 12; J gene: TRBJ2-3; CDR3 protein: CASSRTRETQYF
V gene: TRBV7-3; CDR3 length: 13; J gene: TRBJ1-2; CDR3 protein: CASSLDGNYGYTF
V gene: TRBV4-1; CDR3 length: 14; J gene: TRBJ2-5; CDR3 protein: CASSQVQGQETQYF
V gene: TRBV5-4; CDR3 length: 17; J gene: TRBJ2-1; CDR3 protein: CASTRLAGLSSYNEQFF
V gene: TRBV5-6; CDR3 length: 11; J gene: TRBJ1-1; CDR3 protein: CASSVGAEAFF
V gene: TRBV4-1; CDR3 length: 14; J gene: TRBJ2-7; CDR3 protein: CASSQDRGTYEQYF
V gene: TRBV13; CDR3 length: 15; J gene: TRBJ2-5; CDR3 protein: CASSSGTSQSETQYF
V gene: TRBV30; CDR3 length: 12; J gene: TRBJ1-6; CDR3 protein: CAWALMESPLHF
V gene: TRBV29-1; CDR3 length: 14; J gene: TRBJ2-2; CDR3 protein: CSVPTGINTGELFF
V gene: TRBV13; CDR3 length: 15; J gene: TRBJ2-1; CDR3 protein: CASSTGLESVNEQFF
V gene: TRBV2; CDR3 length: 14; J gene: TRBJ2-1; CDR3 protein: CASSVGRTYNEQFF
V gene: TRBV6-5; CDR3 length: 14; J gene: TRBJ2-3; CDR3 protein: CASSRKRGRDTQYF
V gene: TRBV9; CDR3 length: 16; J gene: TRBJ2-1; CDR3 protein: CASSPLAGRSYNEQFF
V gene: TRBV20-1; CDR3 length: 10; J gene: TRBJ2-3; CDR3 protein: CSANVDTQYF
V gene: TRBV5-6; CDR3 length: 17; J gene: TRBJ2-2; CDR3 protein: CASSFLRSWGSTGELFF